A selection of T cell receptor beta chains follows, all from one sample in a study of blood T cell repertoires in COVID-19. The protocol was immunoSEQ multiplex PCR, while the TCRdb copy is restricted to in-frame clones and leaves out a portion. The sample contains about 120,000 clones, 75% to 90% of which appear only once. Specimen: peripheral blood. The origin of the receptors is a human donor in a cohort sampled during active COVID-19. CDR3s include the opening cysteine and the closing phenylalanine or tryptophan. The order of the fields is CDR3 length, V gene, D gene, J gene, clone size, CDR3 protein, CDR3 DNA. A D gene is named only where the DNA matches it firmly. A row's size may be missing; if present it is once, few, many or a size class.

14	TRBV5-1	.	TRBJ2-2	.	CASSLVGYTGELFF	TGCGCCAGCAGCTTGGTCGGGTACACCGGGGAGCTGTTTTTT
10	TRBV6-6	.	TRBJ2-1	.	CASSYSRMFF	TGTGCCAGCAGTTACTCGAGGATGTTCTTC
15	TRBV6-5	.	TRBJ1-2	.	CASIPLMAGIYGYTF	TGTGCCAGCATCCCTTTGATGGCAGGCATCTATGGCTACACCTTC
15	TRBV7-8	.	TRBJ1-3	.	CASSFNTESGNTIYF	TGTGCCAGCAGCTTTAACACAGAGTCCGGAAACACCATATATTTT
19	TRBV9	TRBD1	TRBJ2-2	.	CASSSHLRARQGVTGELFF	TGTGCCAGCAGCTCCCACCTCAGGGCGAGACAGGGAGTCACCGGGGAGCTGTTTTTT
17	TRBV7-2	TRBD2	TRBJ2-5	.	CASSLGTSGGAGETQYF	TGTGCCAGCAGCTTAGGGACTAGCGGGGGGGCCGGGGAGACCCAGTACTTC
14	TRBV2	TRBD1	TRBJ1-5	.	CASSEQGRNQPQHF	TGTGCCAGCAGCGAACAGGGGCGCAATCAGCCCCAGCATTTT
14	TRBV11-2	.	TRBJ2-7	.	CASSQTRENYEQYF	TGTGCCAGCAGCCAAACCCGGGAGAACTACGAGCAGTACTTC
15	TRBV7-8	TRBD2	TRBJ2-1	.	CASSALAGSYNEQFF	TGTGCCAGCAGCGCCCTAGCGGGGTCCTACAATGAGCAGTTCTTC
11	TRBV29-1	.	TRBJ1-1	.	CSVGANTEAFF	TGCAGCGTTGGAGCGAACACTGAAGCTTTCTTT
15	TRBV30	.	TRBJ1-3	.	CAWSVLGASGNTIYF	TGTGCCTGGAGTGTCCTGGGGGCAAGTGGAAACACCATATATTTT
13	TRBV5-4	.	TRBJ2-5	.	CASSYRQRETQYF	TGTGCCAGCAGTTACAGACAGAGGGAGACCCAGTACTTC
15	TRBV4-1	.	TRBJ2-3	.	CASSGAGSISDTQYF	TGCGCCAGCAGCGGTGCGGGGTCGATCTCAGATACGCAGTATTTT
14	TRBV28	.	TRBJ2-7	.	CASSLFGTEGRRYF	TGTGCCAGCAGTTTATTTGGGACAGAGGGGAGGCGGTACTTC
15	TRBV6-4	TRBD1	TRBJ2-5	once	CASSDGTGEHETQYF	TGTGCCAGCAGTGACGGGACAGGGGAACACGAGACCCAGTACTTC
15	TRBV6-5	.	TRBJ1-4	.	CASSYSRATNEKLFF	TGTGCCAGCAGTTACTCGAGGGCAACTAATGAAAAACTGTTTTTT